Following are 32 T cell receptor beta chains from one sample sequenced in a study of cytotoxic CD8 clonotypes in ibrutinib-treated CLL. The assay was immunoSEQ multiplex PCR, and TCRdb's table has in-frame clones only and misses some. The sample has some 140,000 clones; roughly three quarters are singletons. The material was PBMCs, obtained after 12 months of ibrutinib treatment. Receptors originate from a human donor with chronic lymphocytic leukemia.

This clone has a handful of counts. The J gene is TRBJ1-4, the V gene TRBV5-5, with a weak D call TRBD1 (5 bases). Per germline, CDR1 SGHKS and CDR2 YYEKEE (reference sequence). V gave up 4 bases and J gave up 5 bases, with 12 bases separating them. This CDR3 is built from 14 residues. The CDR3: CASSRDGQNEKLFF. The CDR3 region has the DNA TGTGCCAGCAGCAGAGACGGACAAAATGAAAAACTGTTTTTT.

This clone has only a few counts. This chain joins TRBV18 and TRBJ1-3; no reliable D call. CDR1 is KGHSH and CDR2 is LQKENI in the germline V gene. Trimming pared 0 bases from V and 4 bases from J, leaving 4 bases between. The CDR3 extends over 13 amino acids. The CDR3 is CASSPPTGNTIYF. Here the CDR3 DNA reads TGTGCCAGCTCACCACCGACAGGAAACACCATATATTTT.

This chain uses TRBV7-3 with TRBJ2-2; D not resolved. Germline V lookup: CDR1 SGHTA, CDR2 FQGTGA. With 8 bases removed from V and 5 bases from J, the gap between germline ends came to 15 bases. The length of the CDR3 is 14 residues. CDR3 coding DNA: TGTGCCAGCCAACCGAATCTGGGGACCGGGGAGCTGTTTTTT. This codes for CASQPNLGTGELFF.

V and J are TRBV7-2 and TRBJ1-5, with D possibly matching TRBD1 (6 bases). Deletions cut 5 bases from V and 3 bases from J, with 14 bases between. The CDR3 length is 15 residues. Germline lookup yields CDR1 SGHTA and CDR2 FQGNSA. CDR3 loop: CASSPHGGNNQPQHF. CDR3 DNA sequence: TGTGCCAGCAGCCCCCATGGGGGCAACAATCAGCCCCAGCATTTT.

This clone occurred once. This chain connects TRBV7-6 to TRBJ2-2, with D unresolved. CDR1 and CDR2 from the germline V gene are SGHVS and FNYEAQ. V lost 1 base, J lost 0 bases, and 3 bases lay in between. The CDR3 spans 14 residues. CDR3 nucleotide sequence: TGTGCCAGCAGCTTAGTTTCGAACACCGGGGAGCTGTTTTTT. The encoded protein is CASSLVSNTGELFF.

The V gene is TRBV7-9, the J gene TRBJ2-7; D uncertain. Trimming took 5 bases from V and 2 from J, leaving 16 bases between them. From germline, CDR1 is SEHNR and CDR2 FQNEAQ (reference sequence). CDR3 length equals 15 residues. The CDR3 here is CASSGVRMGTYEQYF. The CDR3 region has the DNA TGTGCCAGCAGCGGGGTCCGGATGGGAACCTACGAGCAGTACTTC.

The V call is TRBV9, the J call TRBJ2-7; possible D gene TRBD1, 6 bases. Germline V CDR1 and CDR2: SGDLS, YYNGEE. Deletions cut 3 bases from V and 2 bases from J, with 18 bases between. This CDR3 comprises 16 residues. The CDR3 DNA reads TGTGCCAGCAGCGCACGACTCGGAGGACAGACCTACGAGCAGTACTTC. It translates to CASSARLGGQTYEQYF.

This chain joins TRBV5-1 and TRBJ2-3; possibly TRBD2 for D (5 bases). V dropped 7 bases and J dropped 0 bases, with 9 bases sitting between them. CDR1 is SGHRS, CDR2 YFSETQ, per germline. The CDR3 runs to 13 residues. CDR3: CASEGVSTDTQYF. CDR3 DNA: TGCGCCAGCGAGGGCGTGAGCACAGATACGCAGTATTTT.

This clone came up a few times. The rearrangement uses TRBV7-6 and TRBJ2-7; no reliable D call. In germline, CDR1 is SGHVS, CDR2 FNYEAQ. V dropped 1 base and J dropped 3 bases, with 7 bases sitting between them. The CDR3 length is 13 residues. This chain's CDR3 is CASSLGNSYEQYF. In DNA, the CDR3 is TGTGCCAGCAGCTTAGGCAACAGCTACGAGCAGTACTTC.

The rearrangement links TRBV6-4 to TRBJ2-1; TRBD2 agrees at 7 bases. The CDR3 length is 16 residues. Per the germline V gene, CDR1 is MRHNA and CDR2 is SNTAGT. The V and J ends lost 0 bases and 2 bases, in that order; junction bases with no gene match: 4. This CDR3 reads CASSDSGGRTYNEQFF. As DNA, the CDR3 is TGTGCCAGCAGTGACTCGGGGGGGAGAACCTACAATGAGCAGTTCTTC.

CDR3 bases: TGTGCCAGCAGCGCCCGTCCGGGACAGATTTCCTACAATGAGCAGTTCTTC. Translated: CASSARPGQISYNEQFF. The chain is built from TRBV7-9 and TRBJ2-1; 7 positions match TRBD1. V gave up 5 bases and J gave up 1 base; unmatched junction bases: 11. The V gene's germline CDR1 is SEHNR and CDR2 FQNEAQ (reference sequence). CDR3 size: 17 residues.

The V call is TRBV29-1, the J call TRBJ2-5, with D maybe TRBD1 (6 bases). Deletions cut 7 bases from V and 5 bases from J, with 14 bases between. Germline values: CDR1 SQVTM, CDR2 ANQGSEA. The CDR3 is made up of 12 amino acids. As DNA, the CDR3 is TGCAGCGCTCTAACAGGGTTGGAGACCCAGTACTTC. Translated: CSALTGLETQYF. Based on the CDR3 plus reference TRBV29-1 and TRBJ2-5, the full variable domain is SAVISQKPSRDICQRGTSLTIQCQVDSQVTMMFWYRQQPGQSLTLIATANQGSEATYESGFVIDKFPISRPNLTFSTLTVSNMSPEDSSIYLCSALTGLETQYFGPGTRLLVL.

The rearrangement links TRBV4-3 to TRBJ2-7; 8 bases align to TRBD2. The CDR3 loop spans 15 amino acids. Germline V gene lookup returns CDR1 LGHNA and CDR2 YSLEER. J lost 3 bases, V lost 3 bases, and 7 bases had no gene match. The CDR3 here is CASSQSGRRDYEQYF. CDR3 DNA sequence: TGCGCCAGCAGCCAGAGCGGGAGAAGAGACTACGAGCAGTACTTC.

This chain connects TRBV28 to TRBJ1-5, with TRBD1 matching over 8 bases. The CDR3 runs 14 residues. V was clipped by 5 bases and J by 2 bases; unmatched bases: 2. Per germline, CDR1 MDHEN and CDR2 SYDVKM. The DNA of the CDR3 is TGTGCCAGCAGTGGGACAGGAGGCAATCAGCCCCAGCATTTT. Translation: CASSGTGGNQPQHF.

This clone came up a few times. The chain combines TRBV10-2 with TRBJ2-1; 9 nucleotides agree with TRBD2. Unmatched junction bases numbered 5, after V lost 4 bases and J lost 7 bases. The CDR3 spans 14 residues. Germline V gene data show CDR1 as WSHSY and CDR2 as SAAADI. The CDR3 coding sequence is TGCGCCAGCAGTGTTAGCGGGAGCGGGAATGAGCAGTTCTTC. It yields the protein CASSVSGSGNEQFF.

The genes are TRBV25-1 and TRBJ2-4, with a weak D call TRBD1 (5 bases). CDR1 and CDR2 (germline): MGHDK, SYGVNS. Deletions cut 2 bases from V and 6 bases from J, with 11 bases between. This CDR3 is built from 14 residues. DNA of the CDR3: TGTGCCAGCAGTGAAATAGGGGTCAGAAACATTCAGTACTTC. This translates into CASSEIGVRNIQYF.

In DNA form, the CDR3 reads TGTGCCAGCAGTACTAGACGGGACTACACAGATACGCAGTATTTT. This encodes CASSTRRDYTDTQYF. The chain is built from TRBV27 and TRBJ2-3; 7 bases map to TRBD2. CDR3 size: 15 residues. CDR1 is MNHEY and CDR2 is SMNVEV in the germline V gene (reference sequence). V gave up 5 bases and J gave up 2 bases; unmatched junction bases: 7.

V usage is TRBV29-1 and J usage is TRBJ2-2; D possibly corresponds to TRBD2 (5 bases). CDR1 is SQVTM and CDR2 is ANQGSEA in the germline V gene. The V and J ends lost 5 bases and 2 bases respectively, with 9 bases between them. The CDR3 spans 13 residues. The CDR3 loop is CSVLLVNTGELFF. In DNA form, the CDR3 reads TGCAGCGTTTTACTAGTAAACACCGGGGAGCTGTTTTTT.

This chain joins TRBV25-1 and TRBJ1-2; TRBD1 agrees at 10 bases. The CDR3 length is 16 residues. Germline CDR1 is MGHDK and CDR2 is SYGVNS. J was trimmed by 8 bases and V by 1 base; bases with no gene match: 10. The CDR3 DNA follows: TGTGCCAGCAGTGAATCCCTTGACAGGGGGCCAGGCGGCTACACCTTC. As protein: CASSESLDRGPGGYTF.

This clone was picked up one time. The V call is TRBV18, the J call TRBJ1-2, with D hard to call. The V end lost 5 bases, the J end lost 2 bases, and 12 bases lay between the germline ends. Germline V lookup: CDR1 KGHSH, CDR2 LQKENI. This CDR3 has 14 residues. CDR3 nucleotides: TGTGCCAGCTCAACGGGAACTGGAAACTATGGCTACACCTTC. Amino acids: CASSTGTGNYGYTF.

This clone showed up just once. CDR3 DNA sequence: TGTGCCAGCAGTTCCGGGACAGCCTCATACGAGCAGTACTTC. Its translation: CASSSGTASYEQYF. The genes are TRBV2 and TRBJ2-7, with 7 bases that match TRBD1. Trimming took 5 bases from V and 4 from J; bases not matched to a gene: 8. CDR1 is SNHLY and CDR2 is FYNNEI in the germline V gene. The CDR3 is 14 amino acids.

This clone was counted at least ten times. The chain uses TRBV5-1 and TRBJ2-7, with D perhaps being TRBD1 or TRBD2 (5 bases each). V was cut by 2 bases and J by 2 bases, with 8 bases left in between. The CDR3 runs 13 residues. CDR1 SGHRS and CDR2 YFSETQ come from the germline V gene. The CDR3 DNA follows: TGCGCCAGCAGCTTTGGGACCACCTACGAGCAGTACTTC. This translates into CASSFGTTYEQYF. The variable domain in full, completed from reference TRBV5-1 and TRBJ2-7, reads KAGVTQTPRYLIKTRGQQVTLSCSPISGHRSVSWYQQTPGQGLQFLFEYFSETQRNKGNFPGRFSGRQFSNSRSEMNVSTLELGDSALYLCASSFGTTYEQYFGPGTRLTVT.

This clone was found once. The chain is built from TRBV27 and TRBJ2-5; no definite D call. The CDR3 extends over 15 amino acids. Looked up from germline, CDR1 is MNHEY and CDR2 is SMNVEV (reference sequence). V lost 1 base and J lost 3, with 12 bases in between. CDR3: CASSLYFPGKETQYF. In DNA form, the CDR3 reads TGTGCCAGCAGTTTATACTTCCCCGGCAAAGAGACCCAGTACTTC.

The V and J genes are TRBV10-3 and TRBJ1-2, with D unclear. V shed 5 bases and J shed 4 bases, with 14 bases lying between them. The CDR3 sequence is 14 residues long. The V gene's germline CDR1 is ENHRY and CDR2 SYGVKD. The CDR3 reads CAISSGPTSYGYTF. Written as DNA, the CDR3 is TGTGCCATCAGTTCCGGGCCCACAAGCTATGGCTACACCTTC.

The chain uses TRBV4-2 and TRBJ2-5, with D tentatively TRBD2 (6 bases). The ends were cut back, 2 bases at V and 5 bases at J, with 18 bases in the middle. The germline V gene has CDR1 LGHNA and CDR2 YNFKEQ. This CDR3 spans 16 amino acids. CDR3 region: CASSQKIAEGWETQYF. CDR3 nucleotide sequence: TGTGCCAGCAGCCAAAAGATAGCGGAAGGATGGGAGACCCAGTACTTC.

The rearrangement joins TRBV5-1 to TRBJ2-7; TRBD2 is a possible D gene (5 bases). This CDR3 has 16 amino acids. The V end lost 0 bases, the J end lost 2 bases, and 15 bases lay between the germline ends. Germline CDR1 SGHRS, CDR2 YFSETQ. The CDR3 nucleotides read TGCGCCAGCAGCTTGGATAGGCGGGTGGAAACCTACGAGCAGTACTTC. Amino acid sequence: CASSLDRRVETYEQYF.

V usage is TRBV4-1 and J usage is TRBJ2-1; weak D call: TRBD1 (6 bases). The CDR3 extends over 14 amino acids. Trimming took off 2 bases at V and 8 bases at J, with 13 bases between the two ends. Germline V lookup: CDR1 MGHRA, CDR2 YSYEKL. The CDR3 DNA sequence: TGCGCCAGCAGCCAACATCGTAGGGGGTATGAGCAGTTCTTC. This encodes CASSQHRRGYEQFF.

The rearrangement links TRBV4-3 to TRBJ1-1, with D possibly matching TRBD1 (6 bases). Germline CDR1 LGHNA, CDR2 YSLEER. With 6 bases removed from V and 0 bases from J, the gap between germline ends came to 17 bases. The CDR3 sequence is 16 residues long. CDR3 amino acids: CASRQGTVRMNTEAFF. Here the CDR3 DNA reads TGCGCCAGCAGGCAGGGGACGGTAAGAATGAACACTGAAGCTTTCTTT.

The chain links TRBV5-1 to TRBJ2-1; 7 positions agree with TRBD2. V dropped 1 base and J dropped 3; count of bases not matched to a gene: 7. The CDR3 extends over 16 amino acids. The V gene's germline CDR1 is SGHRS and CDR2 YFSETQ. CDR3 bases: TGCGCCAGCAGCTTGTCCGGGAGGAGAAGCTACAATGAGCAGTTCTTC. Protein sequence: CASSLSGRRSYNEQFF.

V usage is TRBV27 and J usage is TRBJ2-7, with TRBD1 identical over 7 bases. Per the germline V gene, CDR1 is MNHEY and CDR2 is SMNVEV (reference sequence). The CDR3 is 14 residues long. V was clipped by 3 bases and J by 2 bases; unmatched bases: 4. The DNA for the CDR3 is TGTGCCAGCAGTTTTTGGGGACAGACCTACGAGCAGTACTTC. It specifies CASSFWGQTYEQYF.

The V gene is TRBV5-4, the J gene TRBJ2-1, with 10 nucleotides matching TRBD2. Germline V gene sequence: CDR1 SGHNT, CDR2 YYREEE (reference sequence). The junction had 9 bases not matched to a gene; V was cut back by 9 bases and J by 3 bases. This CDR3 is 15 amino acids long. As DNA, the CDR3 is TGTGCCACCAAAAAGCGGGAGGGCCTCTACAATGAGCAGTTCTTC. This gives the protein CATKKREGLYNEQFF.

The chain combines TRBV30 with TRBJ1-5; no clear D gene. The V gene's germline CDR1 is GTSNPN and CDR2 SVGIG (reference sequence). The CDR3 totals 15 residues. V was clipped by 0 bases and J by 5 bases, with 14 bases between them. The CDR3 coding sequence is TGTGCCTGGAGTGTTCCAACACCGTCGCATCAGCCCCAGCATTTT. It encodes CAWSVPTPSHQPQHF.